This T cell receptor (beta chain) was sequenced for a study of blood T cell repertoires in COVID-19. On the study more broadly: COVID-19 samples collected from the United States, Italy and Spain covered acute and convalescent phases. In each case, the material was cDNA or gDNA derived from T cells, B-cell-depleted T cells, or PBMCs.

V was trimmed by 0 bases and J by 4 bases, leaving 8 bases between them. The CDR3 is 14 residues long. The germline V gene has CDR1 MNHNS and CDR2 SASEGT. Per the study methods: For nucleated cells, counts were estimated from reference gene primer amplification. This table comes from immunoSEQ multiplex PCR, and its TCRdb copy is limited to in-frame clones, with some not included. That table furnishes V, J and clone size, whereas the DNA furnished D and trimming. The data show over 110,000 clones, over 75% seen once. J is TRBJ2-3 and V is TRBV6-1; D may be TRBD2 (5 bases). The TCR comes from a woman in her forties or fifties with acute or convalescent COVID-19. What was sequenced was peripheral blood. The DNA for the CDR3 is TGTGCCAGCAGTGAAGCCGCGGGTTCAGATACGCAGTATTTT. Encoded protein: CASSEAAGSDTQYF.